This T cell receptor beta chain comes out of a study of early T cells in non-severe SARS-CoV-2 infection. Each single cDNA molecule received a unique molecular identifier. TCRdb re-called the 5' RACE reads through MiXCR, storing one row per CDR3 protein. The sample carries approximately 69,000 distinct CDR3 sequences, 9.5% recorded once. The CDR3 loop spans 15 amino acids. Per the germline V gene, CDR1 is DFQATT and CDR2 is SNEGSKA (reference sequence). The V and J ends lost 0 bases and 7 bases, in that order; junction bases with no gene match: 4. The receptor was isolated from an adult who was a healthcare worker with PCR-confirmed SARS-CoV-2 infection or an uninfected control (not recorded which). Sequencing was done on a sample of whole blood. This chain joins TRBV20-1 and TRBJ1-4; 11 nucleotides match TRBD1. The CDR3 sequence is CSARDQGTGGEKLFF. The CDR3 region has the DNA TGCAGTGCTAGAGATCAAGGGACAGGGGGTGAAAAACTGTTTTTT.